The 32 T cell receptor beta chains listed next were all sequenced from one sample in a study of Graves' ophthalmopathy and Graves' hyperthyroidism. The study amplified TCR beta CDR3 regions using RNA transcripts. The library came from an HTBI-primed first-round RT-PCR and a second-round multiplex PCR. In TCRdb, the multiplex PCR reads were re-called with MiXCR into one record per CDR3 protein. The table has about 640,000 distinct CDR3 sequences, about two fifths seen once. Sample: peripheral blood. The receptors were gathered from an adult man with Graves' ophthalmopathy.

The V and J genes are TRBV9 and TRBJ2-2, with D possibly TRBD1 on 6 matching bases. V lost 4 bases to trimming and J lost 2 bases, with 12 bases between them. The CDR3 has 15 residues. The germline V gene encodes CDR1 SGDLS and CDR2 YYNGEE. CDR3 loop: CASSRRDINTGELFF. CDR3 sequence (DNA): TGTGCCAGCAGCCGCAGGGACATTAACACCGGGGAGCTGTTTTTT.

This clonotype was detected once. A much larger clone lies a single base off, so this may be a read error. The chain recombines TRBV11-1 with TRBJ2-7; D remains unclear. The CDR3 is made up of 15 amino acids. Germline V gene lookup returns CDR1 SGHAT and CDR2 FQDESV (reference sequence). The CDR3 DNA sequence: TGTGCCCGCAGTCCCGCGGCGGACCAGCACTACGAGCAGTACTTC. Amino acid sequence: CARSPAADQHYEQYF.

This clonotype occurred many times. The chain joins TRBV10-3 to TRBJ1-1; no definite D call. The CDR3 covers 14 residues. V lost 7 bases and J lost 0, with 12 bases in between. Germline V gene lookup returns CDR1 ENHRY and CDR2 SYGVKD. CDR3 bases: TGTGCCATCACGGGTGGGCCGATGAACACTGAAGCTTTCTTT. Its translation is CAITGGPMNTEAFF.

This chain uses TRBV5-1 with TRBJ2-5; 11 nucleotides match TRBD2. CDR1 and CDR2 from the germline V gene are SGHRS and YFSETQ. The CDR3 contains 13 residues. The J segment lost 9 bases and the V segment lost 7 bases, leaving 8 bases of the junction unmatched. The CDR3 sequence is CASRTSGLGAQYF. CDR3 nucleotides: TGCGCCAGCCGGACTAGCGGGCTTGGAGCCCAGTACTTC.

Turning to this clonotype: One junction end does not reproduce the germline sequence, and a read error may be involved. The gene calls are TRBV7-9 and TRBJ2-7, with TRBD1 as a possible D gene (6 bases). The CDR3 is 16 residues long. Per germline, CDR1 SEHNR and CDR2 FQNEAQ (reference sequence). The CDR3 DNA is TGTGCCAACAGCTTGGAAGCCGTGGGACATTCCTACGAGCAGTACTTC. Translation: CANSLEAVGHSYEQYF.

This clonotype was seen many times. The rearrangement links TRBV29-1 to TRBJ2-7; D gene uncertain. Germline V gene sequence: CDR1 SQVTM, CDR2 ANQGSEA. V was pared by 6 bases and J by 4 bases, with 10 bases between. The CDR3 has 11 amino acids. The CDR3 DNA reads as TGCAGCGTCCAATCAATATACGAGCAGTACTTC. Translation gives CSVQSIYEQYF.

There are many counts of this clonotype. In nucleotides, the CDR3 is TGTGCCATCAGTGGGGACAGGGAGTGGGAGACCCAGTACTTC. It codes for CAISGDREWETQYF. The V and J genes are TRBV10-3 and TRBJ2-5; 9 nucleotides match TRBD1. The junction had 5 bases not matched to a gene; V was cut back by 4 bases and J by 5 bases. The length of the CDR3 is 14 residues. Germline V gene data show CDR1 as ENHRY and CDR2 as SYGVKD.

As for this clonotype: An end of the junction does not agree with germline; a read error may underlie this. The V and J genes are TRBV10-3 and TRBJ1-2; no definite D call. CDR3 length equals 13 residues. Germline CDR1 and CDR2: ENHRY and SYGVKD. The chain's CDR3 is CASSPVGSDGHTF. The CDR3, as DNA: TGTGCCAGCAGCCCGGTGGGATCGGATGGCCACACCTTC.

V gene TRBV7-9 combines with J gene TRBJ1-5; 9 nucleotides align to TRBD1. Germline values: CDR1 SEHNR, CDR2 FQNEAQ (reference sequence). The CDR3 has 19 residues. The trim removed 1 base at V and 1 base at J, leaving 11 bases unmatched. In nucleotides, the CDR3 is TGTGCCAGCAGCTTAGGACTAGCGGGACAGGGCGGGAGCAATCAGCCCCAGCATTTT. Encoded protein: CASSLGLAGQGGSNQPQHF.

The chain recombines TRBV4-3 with TRBJ1-2; no reliable D call. Trimming stripped 0 bases from V and 4 bases from J, with 9 bases between. In germline, CDR1 is LGHNA, CDR2 YSLEER. CDR3 length: 14 amino acids. For the CDR3, the DNA is TGCGCCAGCAGCCAAGAAACGGAAAGCTATGGCTACACCTTC. The encoded protein is CASSQETESYGYTF.

This clonotype was seen at least ten times. This chain connects TRBV20-1 to TRBJ2-7; 11 nucleotides align to TRBD2. CDR1 and CDR2 (germline): DFQATT, SNEGSKA (reference sequence). The CDR3 covers 15 residues. V dropped 3 bases and J dropped 0; count of bases not matched to a gene: 4. The CDR3 here is CSARGTSGDSYEQYF. DNA of the CDR3: TGCAGTGCTAGGGGGACTAGCGGTGACTCCTACGAGCAGTACTTC.

J is TRBJ1-6 and V is TRBV19; the match to TRBD1 covers 7 bases. CDR3 length: 14 amino acids. CDR1 is LNHDA and CDR2 is SQIVND in the germline V gene (reference sequence). The ends lost 7 bases at V and 3 bases at J; junction bases unmatched: 3. The CDR3 spells CASNQGDYNSPLHF. CDR3 coding DNA: TGTGCCAGTAACCAGGGGGACTATAATTCACCCCTCCACTTT.

As regards this clonotype: A much larger clonotype is one base distant, so this may be a read error. The chain employs TRBV24-1 and TRBJ2-2; D unclear. This CDR3 is built from 13 residues. Germline V lookup: CDR1 KGHDR, CDR2 SFDVKD. This chain's CDR3 is CATGDRTAGELFF. The DNA for the CDR3 is TGTGCCACCGGTGATAGGACGGCCGGGGAGCTGTTTTTT.

Comments on this clonotype: A much larger clone sits a single nucleotide away, making a read error possible. CDR3 in amino acids: CASSFGQGAFEQYF. In DNA form, the CDR3 reads TGTGCCAGTAGTTTCGGACAGGGGGCCTTCGAGCAGTACTTC. V gene TRBV19 combines with J gene TRBJ2-7; 11 nucleotides align to TRBD1. This CDR3 contains 14 residues. V lost 5 bases to trimming and J lost 6 bases; unmatched junction nucleotides: 6. In germline, CDR1 is LNHDA, CDR2 SQIVND (reference sequence).

This clonotype showed up many times. The chain joins TRBV7-8 to TRBJ2-2; D not certain. Germline loops: CDR1 SGHVS, CDR2 FQNEAQ. V lost 5 bases and J 3 bases, leaving 10 bases between the germline ends. The CDR3 covers 14 residues. The CDR3 is CASSPIHDTGELFF. DNA of the CDR3: TGTGCCAGCAGCCCCATCCATGACACCGGGGAGCTGTTTTTT.

The chain couples TRBV7-2 to TRBJ2-2; D perhaps matches TRBD2 (7 bases). The CDR3 contains 18 residues. Germline CDR1 reads SGHTA; CDR2 reads FQGNSA. The V gene lost 8 bases and the J gene lost 0 bases, with 22 bases spanning the gap. The CDR3 protein is CASVRGARDNSNTGELFF. The CDR3 DNA reads as TGTGCCAGCGTACGGGGGGCTCGTGACAATTCGAACACCGGGGAGCTGTTTTTT.

This clonotype has a count of ten or more. The chain employs TRBV20-1 and TRBJ1-5; D is possibly TRBD1 (6 bases). Germline CDR1 and CDR2: DFQATT and SNEGSKA (reference sequence). Trimming shortened V by 6 bases and J by 9 bases, and 18 bases separated the two germline ends. This CDR3 region has 13 residues. CDR3 bases: TGCAGTGCCCAAGCTCCGGGGGGCTGGCCCCAGCATTTT. Amino acids: CSAQAPGGWPQHF.

This clonotype was recorded at least ten times. The chain is built from TRBV7-3 and TRBJ1-1; the D gene is possibly TRBD1 (5 bases). In germline, CDR1 is SGHTA, CDR2 FQGTGA. This CDR3 region has 13 residues. Trimming cost V 6 bases and J 0 bases, with 8 bases left between them. This CDR3 reads CASRETVNTEAFF. CDR3 sequence (DNA): TGTGCCAGCAGAGAGACAGTGAACACTGAAGCTTTCTTT.

V is TRBV5-6 and J is TRBJ1-2; 7 bases map to TRBD1. J was trimmed by 4 bases and V by 0 bases; bases with no gene match: 3. This CDR3 has 14 residues. Germline CDR1 and CDR2: SGHDT and YYEEEE. The DNA of the CDR3 is TGTGCCAGCAGCTTGGAGACAGGGTTCTATGGCTACACCTTC. This codes for CASSLETGFYGYTF.

This clonotype showed up many times. This chain links TRBV5-1 with TRBJ2-5; a weak D match, TRBD2 (5 bases). This CDR3 contains 16 residues. V was clipped by 1 base and J by 5 bases, with 18 bases between them. The germline V gene encodes CDR1 SGHRS and CDR2 YFSETQ. Here the CDR3 reads CASSLFEGDSRETQYF. The CDR3 DNA follows: TGCGCCAGCAGCTTGTTTGAGGGCGACTCCAGGGAGACCCAGTACTTC. Full variable domain (missing parts from reference TRBV5-1 and TRBJ2-5): KAGVTQTPRYLIKTRGQQVTLSCSPISGHRSVSWYQQTPGQGLQFLFEYFSETQRNKGNFPGRFSGRQFSNSRSEMNVSTLELGDSALYLCASSLFEGDSRETQYFGPGTRLLVL.

This clonotype was found many times. This chain links TRBV2 with TRBJ1-3; possibly TRBD1 for D (6 bases). The CDR3 spans 13 residues. V was shortened by 7 bases and J by 4 bases, with 11 bases between the two germline ends. The germline V gene has CDR1 SNHLY and CDR2 FYNNEI. The CDR3, as DNA: TGTGCCAGCATTGGGGGCCCCGGAAACACCATATATTTT. This codes for CASIGGPGNTIYF.

The sample holds many counts of this clonotype. V gene TRBV7-9 combines with J gene TRBJ1-6; a possible D gene is TRBD1 (5 bases). CDR3 length: 17 amino acids. The germline CDR1 and CDR2 sequences are SEHNR and FQNEAQ (reference sequence). V gave up 1 base and J gave up 9 bases, with 19 bases separating them. The CDR3 spells CASSLEAQGHGVSPLHF. The CDR3 DNA sequence: TGTGCCAGCAGCTTAGAGGCGCAGGGCCATGGGGTTTCACCCCTCCACTTT.

This clonotype has at least ten counts. The chain joins TRBV12-3 or TRBV12-4 to TRBJ2-7, with 7 bases fitting TRBD1. After removal of 5 bases from V and 3 bases from J, the junction contained 7 bases not matched to a gene. The CDR3 has 14 amino acids. This CDR3 reads CASSVTGTDYEQYF. The CDR3 DNA is TGTGCCAGCAGTGTCACCGGGACAGACTACGAGCAGTACTTC.

Many counts were recorded for this clonotype. The chain links TRBV24-1 to TRBJ1-2; possible D gene TRBD1, 6 bases. The CDR3 extends over 14 amino acids. V lost 7 bases, J lost 3 bases, and 14 bases lay in between. Germline CDR1 and CDR2: KGHDR and SFDVKD. CDR3 residues: CATSATGYDYGYTF. The CDR3 DNA reads TGTGCCACCAGCGCTACAGGGTACGACTATGGCTACACCTTC.

The chain recombines TRBV7-9 with TRBJ2-6; TRBD2 aligns across 8 bases. This CDR3 is built from 15 residues. V was pared by 2 bases and J by 9 bases, with 6 bases of the junction left unmatched. Germline-derived CDR1 and CDR2 are SEHNR and FQNEAQ (reference sequence). CDR3 protein: CASSLTRGGDNVLTF. CDR3 DNA: TGTGCCAGCAGCTTAACCCGGGGGGGAGACAACGTCCTGACTTTC.

As to this clonotype: A much larger clone lies a single base off, so this may be a read error. This chain uses TRBV7-2 with TRBJ1-2, with D unclear. The CDR3 extends over 14 amino acids. Germline V gives CDR1 SGHTA, CDR2 FQGNSA. V was cut by 8 bases and J by 3 bases, with 16 bases left in between. CDR3 protein: CASGSSAEHYGYTF. CDR3 nucleotides: TGTGCCAGCGGCTCGTCCGCGGAGCACTATGGCTACACCTTC.

The genes are TRBV4-3 and TRBJ2-1; perhaps TRBD1 as D (6 bases). Germline assignment: CDR1 LGHNA and CDR2 YSLEER. This CDR3 spans 13 amino acids. V was shortened by 1 base and J by 7 bases, with 8 bases between the two germline ends. CDR3 sequence reads: CASSQARGNEQFF. The CDR3 nucleotides read TGCGCCAGCAGCCAAGCCAGGGGAAATGAGCAGTTCTTC.

The rearrangement joins TRBV2 to TRBJ1-3, with unresolved D. V dropped 9 bases and J dropped 0 bases, with 12 bases sitting between them. CDR1 is SNHLY and CDR2 is FYNNEI in the germline V gene. The CDR3 has 14 amino acids. The CDR3 protein is CARRNRDSGNTIYF. The CDR3 DNA is TGTGCCAGGAGAAACCGGGACTCTGGAAACACCATATATTTT.

The chain combines TRBV27 with TRBJ2-7; TRBD2 is a possible D gene (5 bases). The germline CDR1 and CDR2 sequences are MNHEY and SMNVEV (reference sequence). This CDR3 spans 11 amino acids. CDR3 sequence reads: CAAGTSYEQYF. CDR3 nucleotide sequence: TGTGCGGCGGGTACGTCCTACGAGCAGTACTTC.

This clonotype was detected ten times or more. V usage is TRBV25-1 and J usage is TRBJ2-2, with unresolved D. Between the trimmed V and J ends, which lost 5 bases and 8 bases, there was a span of 12 bases. CDR3 size: 13 residues. Germline assignment: CDR1 MGHDK and CDR2 SYGVNS. CDR3 sequence reads: CASSSQEAGELFF. The CDR3, as DNA: TGTGCCAGCAGTAGCCAGGAAGCTGGGGAGCTGTTTTTT.

Turning to this clonotype: Germline is not matched at one junction end, which may reflect a read error. J is TRBJ1-1 and V is TRBV7-9; 7 bases match TRBD1. Germline CDR1 reads SEHNR; CDR2 reads FQNEAQ (reference sequence). The CDR3 sequence is 15 residues long. The CDR3 here is CASSQGTVMYTEAFF. CDR3 sequence (DNA): TGCGCCAGCAGCCAGGGGACAGTAATGTACACTGAAGCTTTCTTT.

As regards this clonotype: This CDR3 is missing its conserved last phenylalanine or tryptophan, likely due to a read error. The genes are TRBV20-1 and TRBJ1-2; 9 positions match TRBD1. Germline V lookup: CDR1 DFQATT, CDR2 SNEGSKA (reference sequence). CDR3 length: 13 amino acids. The ends lost 0 bases at V and 8 bases at J; junction bases unmatched: 4. The CDR3 region is CSAREGQGEGYTL. The CDR3 DNA follows: TGCAGTGCTAGAGAGGGACAGGGTGAGGGCTACACCTTA.